Listed below are T cell receptor beta chains from one sample, sequenced in a study of beta chain features in type 1 diabetes. Profiled with immunoSEQ multiplex PCR; TCRdb holds only in-frame clones, not every one. The sample consists of hundreds of thousands of clones, over 11% of them appearing once. The sample was naive CD4+ T cells from blood. All receptors derive from a man between 18 and 29 years old with type 1 diabetes. CDR3s include the opening cysteine and the closing phenylalanine or tryptophan. A D gene is named only where the DNA matches it firmly.

CDR3aa,d_gene,v_gene
CASSSGRGTGELFF,NA,TRBV7-9
CASSLERIGEQYF,NA,TRBV5-1
CACATWTRNEKLFF,NA,TRBV30
CASSIYFNVLSYEQYF,NA,TRBV19
CAWSVGAAGTEAFF,NA,TRBV30
CASSYSTKAYEQYF,NA,TRBV6-5
CSVGRGGTEAFF,TRBD1,TRBV29-1
CASSSPTTAPYEQYF,NA,TRBV5-1
CASSLVGRPLHF,NA,TRBV5-6
CASSYDEALGYTF,NA,TRBV6-5
CASSPLQGSNTEAFF,NA,TRBV2
CASSQSNRPADTQYF,NA,TRBV23-1
CASSQGTTDTQYF,NA,TRBV4-3
CASSIGLAGRTDTQYF,TRBD2,TRBV19
CASSLVGLAGATSGANVLTF,TRBD2,TRBV5-1
CAWSGQGYTEAFF,TRBD1,TRBV30
CASSEGYSNQPQHF,NA,TRBV6-5
CSASRPYGYTF,NA,TRBV20-1